A single sample gave rise to the 26 T cell receptor beta chains below, sequenced in a study of T cell responses to AZD1222 COVID-19 vaccine. Some clones are missing from TCRdb's copy, which holds only in-frame ones; the method was immunoSEQ multiplex PCR. The data contain about 150,000 clones, approximately 90% of them singletons. The specimen comprised peripheral blood, sampled on day 0 of AZD1222 vaccination. The receptors shown here come from an adult in good health.

The chain is built from TRBV6-1 and TRBJ2-3; TRBD1 might be the D (6 bases). CDR3 size: 15 residues. The germline V and J ends were trimmed by 3 bases and 10 bases, with 20 bases remaining between them. Germline values: CDR1 MNHNS, CDR2 SASEGT. CDR3 sequence reads: CASSDSHSGATAQYF. CDR3 nucleotide sequence: TGTGCCAGCAGTGATAGCCACTCAGGGGCCACAGCGCAGTATTTT.

The chain recombines TRBV7-9 with TRBJ1-1, with unresolved D. The CDR3 loop spans 16 amino acids. Germline CDR1 SEHNR, CDR2 FQNEAQ (reference sequence). Between the trimmed V and J ends, which lost 6 bases and 0 bases, there was a span of 17 bases. DNA for the CDR3: TGTGCCAGCAGGCCGTCGGGAATTGAGTTGAACACTGAAGCTTTCTTT. Residues: CASRPSGIELNTEAFF.

This chain uses TRBV19 with TRBJ1-1; D remains unclear. V was cut by 6 bases and J by 5 bases, with 16 bases left in between. The CDR3 is 14 residues long. From germline, CDR1 is LNHDA and CDR2 SQIVND (reference sequence). The CDR3 loop reads CASSVDGSGTEAFF. CDR3 bases: TGTGCCAGTAGCGTCGACGGTTCCGGTACTGAAGCTTTCTTT.

This clone is a singleton in its sample. The CDR3 is CASRGVGDTQYF. CDR3 in DNA: TGTGCCAGCAGGGGGGTGGGCGATACGCAGTATTTT. V gene TRBV12-3 or TRBV12-4 combines with J gene TRBJ2-3; D possibly uses TRBD1 or TRBD2 (5 bases each). The CDR3 runs 12 residues. V was shortened by 6 bases and J by 6 bases, with 10 bases between the two germline ends.

The chain uses TRBV27 and TRBJ1-6, with D possibly TRBD1 on 6 matching bases. The CDR3 runs to 15 residues. Germline CDR1 MNHEY, CDR2 SMNVEV (reference sequence). Trimming cost V 6 bases and J 3 bases, with 12 bases left between them. CDR3: CASSLTGLYNSPLHF. CDR3 coding DNA: TGTGCCAGCAGCCTGACAGGTCTCTATAATTCACCCCTCCACTTT.

The genes are TRBV6-5 and TRBJ1-1; D uncertain. The CDR3 runs to 13 residues. V lost 8 bases and J 0 bases, leaving 10 bases between the germline ends. Germline V gene lookup returns CDR1 MNHEY and CDR2 SVGAGI. DNA of the CDR3: TGTGCCAGCTTTGCGACCTTGAACACTGAAGCTTTCTTT. Translated: CASFATLNTEAFF.

This clone was seen a handful of times. The chain recombines TRBV6-5 with TRBJ1-2, with no clear D. Deletions cut 0 bases from V and 4 bases from J, with 9 bases between. This CDR3 has 14 residues. In germline, CDR1 is MNHEY, CDR2 SVGAGI. CDR3 residues: CASSYSGSRYGYTF. CDR3 in DNA: TGTGCCAGCAGTTACTCCGGGTCCCGCTATGGCTACACCTTC.

The chain employs TRBV9 and TRBJ1-2, with 8 nucleotides matching TRBD1. The CDR3 runs to 16 residues. Germline V CDR1 and CDR2: SGDLS, YYNGEE. V lost 6 bases to trimming and J lost 4 bases; unmatched junction nucleotides: 14. CDR3 amino acids: CASTPTGTGLSYGYTF. The CDR3 DNA is TGTGCCAGCACCCCGACCGGGACAGGTTTATCCTATGGCTACACCTTC.

This sequence joins TRBV7-9 and TRBJ1-1; 9 nucleotides agree with TRBD1. Germline assignment: CDR1 SEHNR and CDR2 FQNEAQ (reference sequence). The CDR3 consists of 14 residues. With V trimmed by 3 bases and J by 3 bases, 2 bases remained unmatched. The CDR3 sequence is CASSLGQGHTEAFF. The CDR3 DNA reads TGTGCCAGCAGCTTGGGACAGGGACACACTGAAGCTTTCTTT.

V and J are TRBV5-4 and TRBJ2-7, with D unclear. This CDR3 contains 15 residues. Per the germline V gene, CDR1 is SGHNT and CDR2 is YYREEE (reference sequence). The V end was cut by 0 bases, the J end by 4 bases, with 14 bases between. In nucleotides, the CDR3 is TGTGCCAGCAGCTTGGTCCCGGGCTCCATGTACGAGCAGTACTTC. It specifies CASSLVPGSMYEQYF.

The J gene is TRBJ2-7, the V gene TRBV6-5; D not certain. This CDR3 is 14 amino acids long. V lost 5 bases, J lost 3 bases, and 14 bases lay in between. Germline lookup yields CDR1 MNHEY and CDR2 SVGAGI. The CDR3 sequence: CASSRAGSIYEQYF. The CDR3 DNA follows: TGTGCCAGCAGTAGGGCTGGCAGCATCTACGAGCAGTACTTC.

This sequence joins TRBV28 and TRBJ1-1; D is perhaps TRBD1 (6 bases). The germline gives CDR1 MDHEN, CDR2 SYDVKM. V lost 6 bases and J 0 bases, leaving 17 bases between the germline ends. The length of the CDR3 is 16 residues. The DNA for the CDR3 is TGTGCCAGCAGCCCCTCGGGACAATCTATGAACACTGAAGCTTTCTTT. Amino acids: CASSPSGQSMNTEAFF.

The gene calls are TRBV5-1 and TRBJ2-1, with 12 nucleotides matching TRBD1. This CDR3 is built from 15 residues. V lost 3 bases and J lost 7; bases outside the gene matches: 5. Germline values: CDR1 SGHRS, CDR2 YFSETQ. For the CDR3, the DNA is TGCGCCAGCAGCTCGGGACAGGGGGCGCCGAATGAGCAGTTCTTC. Its translation: CASSSGQGAPNEQFF.

The gene calls are TRBV7-9 and TRBJ2-3, with TRBD2 as a possible D gene (5 bases). Deletions cut 3 bases from V and 5 bases from J, with 18 bases between. The germline CDR1 and CDR2 sequences are SEHNR and FQNEAQ (reference sequence). This CDR3 comprises 16 residues. The CDR3 coding sequence is TGTGCCAGCAGCTTTCTAGGGCTAGCCCTTCGAGATACGCAGTATTTT. The encoded protein is CASSFLGLALRDTQYF.

This chain joins TRBV19 and TRBJ2-2, with TRBD2 matching 8 bases. Looked up from germline, CDR1 is LNHDA and CDR2 is SQIVND (reference sequence). The CDR3 has 16 residues. V dropped 0 bases and J dropped 5; count of bases not matched to a gene: 5. CDR3 in amino acids: CASSIDAGGGTGELFF. The CDR3 DNA reads as TGTGCCAGTAGTATAGATGCGGGGGGCGGTACCGGGGAGCTGTTTTTT.

The V and J genes are TRBV4-3 and TRBJ2-3; 9 positions agree with TRBD2. The CDR3 covers 15 residues. Germline CDR1 is LGHNA and CDR2 is YSLEER. J gave up 3 bases and V 4 bases, and 5 bases lay outside the gene matches. The CDR3 bases are TGCGCCAGCAGCCTTTCAGCGGGGGGAACAGATACGCAGTATTTT. Protein: CASSLSAGGTDTQYF.

To note about this clone: The same CDR3 arises from other DNA sequences in this sample as well. V gene TRBV27 combines with J gene TRBJ2-7; 7 nucleotides align to TRBD2. This CDR3 has 13 residues. Per the germline V gene, CDR1 is MNHEY and CDR2 is SMNVEV (reference sequence). The V and J ends lost 6 bases and 3 bases, in that order; junction bases with no gene match: 5. CDR3 sequence: CASSLTSSYEQYF. CDR3 nucleotides: TGTGCCAGCAGCCTGACTAGCAGCTACGAGCAGTACTTC.

The V call is TRBV3-1 (or the pseudogene TRBV3-2), the J call TRBJ1-5, with D tentatively TRBD1 (6 bases). The CDR3 has 17 amino acids. Trimming removed 1 base from V and 2 bases from J, with 15 bases in between. From germline, CDR1 is LGHDT and CDR2 YNNKEL (reference sequence). The CDR3 DNA is TGTGCCAGCAGCCAAGGGCCCGGGGGCATAGGCAATCAGCCCCAGCATTTT. It codes for CASSQGPGGIGNQPQHF.

The chain combines TRBV11-2 with TRBJ2-1, with 7 bases identical to TRBD2. The germline CDR1 and CDR2 sequences are SGHAT and FQNNGV. CDR3 length: 16 amino acids. Trimming at V came to 1 base and at J to 5 bases, leaving 8 bases not matched to a gene. The CDR3, as DNA: TGTGCCAGCAGCTTAGTGGCGGGAGTGAGGCACAATGAGCAGTTCTTC. Amino acids: CASSLVAGVRHNEQFF.

This chain links TRBV28 with TRBJ1-2; 8 nucleotides line up with TRBD1. V dropped 4 bases and J dropped 6; count of bases not matched to a gene: 4. The CDR3 length is 13 residues. Per the germline V gene, CDR1 is MDHEN and CDR2 is SYDVKM. CDR3 nucleotide sequence: TGTGCCAGCAGTTCTGGCAGGGGGCATGGCTACACCTTC. It specifies CASSSGRGHGYTF.

The chain employs TRBV5-4 and TRBJ1-1; D uncertain. Germline V lookup: CDR1 SGHNT, CDR2 YYREEE (reference sequence). The germline V and J ends were trimmed by 4 bases and 1 base, with 8 bases remaining between them. The CDR3 spans 13 residues. CDR3 DNA sequence: TGTGCCAGCAGCCGTGACCCGAACACTGAAGCTTTCTTT. Encoded protein: CASSRDPNTEAFF.

The chain links TRBV6-6 to TRBJ1-1; unclear D gene. Germline V lookup: CDR1 MNHNY, CDR2 SVGAGI (reference sequence). The CDR3 contains 11 residues. V lost 3 bases and J 10 bases, leaving 9 bases between the germline ends. This CDR3 reads CASSYGPRAFF. CDR3 coding DNA: TGTGCCAGCAGTTATGGCCCGAGAGCTTTCTTT.

This chain connects TRBV9 to TRBJ1-2, with TRBD1 matching over 8 bases. The CDR3 contains 15 residues. Looked up from germline, CDR1 is SGDLS and CDR2 is YYNGEE. Trimming cost V 4 bases and J 5 bases; bases outside gene matches: 10. This chain's CDR3 is CASSPRQGSIYGYTF. CDR3 DNA sequence: TGTGCCAGCAGCCCACGACAGGGGTCGATATATGGCTACACCTTC. The variable domain in full, with the rest retrieved from reference TRBV9 and TRBJ1-2, is DSGVTQTPKHLITATGQRVTLRCSPRSGDLSVYWYQQSLDQGLQFLIQYYNGEERAKGNILERFSAQQFPDLHSELNLSSLELGDSALYFCASSPRQGSIYGYTFGSGTRLTVV.

The count of this clone is one. V usage is TRBV5-1 and J usage is TRBJ2-3; 9 bases fit TRBD2. The germline V gene encodes CDR1 SGHRS and CDR2 YFSETQ. V shed 4 bases and J 7 bases; nucleotides not matched to a gene: 13. This CDR3 region has 16 residues. The CDR3 bases are TGCGCCAGCAGCCGGAGTGGAGTAGCGGGGGTAAATACGCAGTATTTT. This encodes CASSRSGVAGVNTQYF.

This clone was found once. CDR3: CASSPGTGITYEQYF. The CDR3 DNA reads as TGTGCCAGCAGCCCAGGGACAGGGATCACCTACGAGCAGTACTTC. This rearrangement joins TRBV9 to TRBJ2-7; 9 bases fit TRBD1. The J segment lost 2 bases and the V segment lost 4 bases, leaving 7 bases of the junction unmatched. CDR1 SGDLS and CDR2 YYNGEE come from the germline V gene. CDR3 length: 15 amino acids.

In this sample, this clone turned up once. This chain joins TRBV27 and TRBJ1-2, with a possible D match to TRBD1 (6 bases). CDR1 and CDR2 (germline): MNHEY, SMNVEV (reference sequence). Trimming removed 3 bases from V and 2 bases from J, with 13 bases in between. The CDR3 is made up of 15 amino acids. The CDR3, as DNA: TGTGCCAGCAGTTTTTGGGGGCAGGGAAACTATGGCTACACCTTC. Translated: CASSFWGQGNYGYTF.